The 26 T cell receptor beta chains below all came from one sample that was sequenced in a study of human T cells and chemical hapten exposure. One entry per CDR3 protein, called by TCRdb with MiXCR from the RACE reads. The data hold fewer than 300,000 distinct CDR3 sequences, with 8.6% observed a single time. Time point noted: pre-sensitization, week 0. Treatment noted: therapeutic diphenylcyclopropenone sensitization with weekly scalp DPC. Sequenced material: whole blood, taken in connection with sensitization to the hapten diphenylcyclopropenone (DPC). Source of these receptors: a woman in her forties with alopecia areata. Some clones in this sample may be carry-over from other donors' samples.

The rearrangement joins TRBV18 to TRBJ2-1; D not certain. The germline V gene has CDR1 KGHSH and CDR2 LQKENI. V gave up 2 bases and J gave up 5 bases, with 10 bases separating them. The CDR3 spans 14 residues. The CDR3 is CASSPTVDDNEQFF. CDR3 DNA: TGTGCCAGCTCACCAACCGTGGACGACAATGAGCAGTTCTTC.

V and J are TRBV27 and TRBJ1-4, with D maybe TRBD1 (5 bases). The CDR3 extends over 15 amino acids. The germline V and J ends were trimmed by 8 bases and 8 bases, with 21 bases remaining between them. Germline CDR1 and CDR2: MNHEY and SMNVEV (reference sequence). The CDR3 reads CASQRRGPWGEKLFF. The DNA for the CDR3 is TGTGCCAGCCAACGGCGGGGACCCTGGGGAGAAAAACTGTTTTTT.

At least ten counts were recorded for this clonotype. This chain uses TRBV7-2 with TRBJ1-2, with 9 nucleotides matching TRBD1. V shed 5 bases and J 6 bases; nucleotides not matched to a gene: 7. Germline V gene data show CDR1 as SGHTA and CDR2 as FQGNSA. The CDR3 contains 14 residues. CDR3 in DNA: TGTGCCAGCAGCCGTGACAGGGGGGTGCATGGCTACACCTTC. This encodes CASSRDRGVHGYTF.

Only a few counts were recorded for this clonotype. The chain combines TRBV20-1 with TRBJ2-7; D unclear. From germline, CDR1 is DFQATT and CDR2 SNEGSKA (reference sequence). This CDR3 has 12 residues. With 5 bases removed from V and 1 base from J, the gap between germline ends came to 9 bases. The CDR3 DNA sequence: TGCAGTGCTGTCGGGCCGTCCTACGAGCAGTACTTC. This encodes CSAVGPSYEQYF.

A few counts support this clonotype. The CDR3 DNA is TGTGCCAGCAGCTTAGTACCTACAGATACGCAGTATTTT. Amino acids: CASSLVPTDTQYF. The chain links TRBV7-2 to TRBJ2-3; the D is unclear. The germline CDR1 and CDR2 sequences are SGHTA and FQGNSA. Trimming took off 1 base at V and 3 bases at J, with 5 bases between the two ends. The CDR3 is 13 amino acids.

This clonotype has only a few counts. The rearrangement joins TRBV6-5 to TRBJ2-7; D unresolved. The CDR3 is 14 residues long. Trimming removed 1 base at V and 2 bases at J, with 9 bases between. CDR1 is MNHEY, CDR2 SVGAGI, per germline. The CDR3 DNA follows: TGTGCCAGCAGTTACTTGGGCCAACCCTACGAGCAGTACTTC. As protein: CASSYLGQPYEQYF.

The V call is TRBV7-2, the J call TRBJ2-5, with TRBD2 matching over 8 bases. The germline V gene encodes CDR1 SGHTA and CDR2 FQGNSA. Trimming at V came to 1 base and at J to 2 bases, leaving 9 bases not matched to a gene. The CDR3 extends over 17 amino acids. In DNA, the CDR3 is TGTGCCAGCAGCTTAGGGTTGAGCGGGAGAAAACAAGAGACCCAGTACTTC. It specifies CASSLGLSGRKQETQYF.

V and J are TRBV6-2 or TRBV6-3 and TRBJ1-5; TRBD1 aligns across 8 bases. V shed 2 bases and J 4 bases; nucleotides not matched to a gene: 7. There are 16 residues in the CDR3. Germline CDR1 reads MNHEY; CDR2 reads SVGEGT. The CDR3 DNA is TGTGCCAGCAGTTACGCCCGGGACAGGCCGAATCAGCCCCAGCATTTT. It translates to CASSYARDRPNQPQHF.

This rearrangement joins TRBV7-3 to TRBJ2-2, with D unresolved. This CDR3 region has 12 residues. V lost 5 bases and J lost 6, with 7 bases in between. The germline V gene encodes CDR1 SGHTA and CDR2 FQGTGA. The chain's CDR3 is CASSPIPGELFF. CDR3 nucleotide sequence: TGTGCCAGCAGCCCAATACCCGGGGAGCTGTTTTTT.

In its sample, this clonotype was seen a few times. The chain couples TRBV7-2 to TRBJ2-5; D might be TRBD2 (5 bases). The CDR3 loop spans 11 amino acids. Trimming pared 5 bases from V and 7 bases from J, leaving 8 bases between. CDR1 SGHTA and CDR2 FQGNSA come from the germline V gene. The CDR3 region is CASSTAGTQYF. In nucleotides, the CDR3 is TGTGCCAGCAGCACCGCGGGGACCCAGTACTTC.

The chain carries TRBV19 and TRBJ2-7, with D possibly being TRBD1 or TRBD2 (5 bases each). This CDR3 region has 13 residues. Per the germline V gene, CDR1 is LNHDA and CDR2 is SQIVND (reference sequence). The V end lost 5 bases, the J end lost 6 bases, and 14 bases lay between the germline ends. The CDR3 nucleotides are TGTGCCAGTAGTCCGGAGAGGGGCGGCGAGCAGTACTTC. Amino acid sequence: CASSPERGGEQYF.

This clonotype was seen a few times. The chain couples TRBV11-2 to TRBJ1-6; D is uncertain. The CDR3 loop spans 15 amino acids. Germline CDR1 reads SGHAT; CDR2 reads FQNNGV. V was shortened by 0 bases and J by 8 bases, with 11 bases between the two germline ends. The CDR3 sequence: CASSLERVLYSPLHF. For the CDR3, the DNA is TGTGCCAGCAGCTTAGAACGGGTTCTGTATTCACCCCTCCACTTT.

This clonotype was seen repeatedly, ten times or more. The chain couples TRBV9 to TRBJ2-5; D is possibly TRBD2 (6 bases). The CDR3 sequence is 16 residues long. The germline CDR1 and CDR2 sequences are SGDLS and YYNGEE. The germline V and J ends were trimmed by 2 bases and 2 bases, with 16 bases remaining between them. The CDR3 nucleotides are TGTGCCAGCAGCGTCGGGGTCTCGACTAGACAAGAGACCCAGTACTTC. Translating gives CASSVGVSTRQETQYF.

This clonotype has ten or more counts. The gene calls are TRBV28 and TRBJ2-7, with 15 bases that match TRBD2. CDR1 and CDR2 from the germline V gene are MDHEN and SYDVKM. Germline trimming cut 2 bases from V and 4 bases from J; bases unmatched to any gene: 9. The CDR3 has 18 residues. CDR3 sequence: CASSLPPGLAGGSYEQYF. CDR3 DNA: TGTGCCAGCAGTTTACCACCGGGACTAGCGGGAGGAAGTTACGAGCAGTACTTC.

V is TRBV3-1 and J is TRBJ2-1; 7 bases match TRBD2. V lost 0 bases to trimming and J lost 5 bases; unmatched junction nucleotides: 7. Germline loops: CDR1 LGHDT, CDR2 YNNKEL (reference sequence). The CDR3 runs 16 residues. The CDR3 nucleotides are TGTGCCAGCAGCCAAGATGGCGGGAGTGGACACAATGAGCAGTTCTTC. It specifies CASSQDGGSGHNEQFF.

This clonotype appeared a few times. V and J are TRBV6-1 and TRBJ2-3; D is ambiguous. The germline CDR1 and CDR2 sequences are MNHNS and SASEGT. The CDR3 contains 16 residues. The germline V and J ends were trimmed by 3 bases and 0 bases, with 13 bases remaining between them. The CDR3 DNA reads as TGTGCCAGCAGTGACGGGCCGCTTTCTAGCACAGATACGCAGTATTTT. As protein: CASSDGPLSSTDTQYF.

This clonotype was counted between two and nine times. CDR3 bases: TGTGCCAGCAGGACCGGGACTAGCGGCACAGATACGCAGTATTTT. Its protein is CASRTGTSGTDTQYF. The J gene is TRBJ2-3, the V gene TRBV6-1, with 10 bases aligning to TRBD2. The CDR3 sequence is 15 residues long. Germline trimming cut 6 bases from V and 1 base from J; bases unmatched to any gene: 4. CDR1 is MNHNS, CDR2 SASEGT, per germline.

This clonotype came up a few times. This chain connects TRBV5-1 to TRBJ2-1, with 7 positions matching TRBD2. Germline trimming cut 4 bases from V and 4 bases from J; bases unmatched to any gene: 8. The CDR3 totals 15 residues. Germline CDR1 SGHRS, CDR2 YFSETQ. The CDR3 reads CASSQVTSRYNEQFF. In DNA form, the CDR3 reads TGCGCCAGCAGCCAAGTGACTAGCAGATACAATGAGCAGTTCTTC.

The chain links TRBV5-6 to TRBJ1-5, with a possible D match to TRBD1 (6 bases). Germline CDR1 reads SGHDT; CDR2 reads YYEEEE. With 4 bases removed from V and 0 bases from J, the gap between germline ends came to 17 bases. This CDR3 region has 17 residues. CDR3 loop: CASSGEQGHYSNQPQHF. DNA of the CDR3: TGTGCCAGCAGCGGCGAACAGGGACATTATAGCAATCAGCCCCAGCATTTT. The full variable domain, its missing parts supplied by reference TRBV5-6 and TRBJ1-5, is DAGVTQSPTHLIKTRGQQVTLRCSPKSGHDTVSWYQQALGQGPQFIFQYYEEEERQRGNFPDRFSGHQFPNYSSELNVNALLLGDSALYLCASSGEQGHYSNQPQHFGDGTRLSIL.

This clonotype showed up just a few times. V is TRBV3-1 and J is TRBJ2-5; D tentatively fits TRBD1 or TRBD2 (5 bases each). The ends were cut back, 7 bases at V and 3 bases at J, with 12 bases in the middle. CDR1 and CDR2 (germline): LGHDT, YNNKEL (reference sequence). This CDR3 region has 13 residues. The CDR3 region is CASTNMGEETQYF. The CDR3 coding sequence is TGTGCCAGCACTAACATGGGGGAAGAGACCCAGTACTTC.

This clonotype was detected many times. The CDR3 DNA reads TGTGCCAGCAGAACCCTCGGGAGCGGCACAGATACGCAGTATTTT. Its protein product is CASRTLGSGTDTQYF. The rearrangement links TRBV6-5 to TRBJ2-3; perhaps TRBD2 as D (6 bases). Trimming pared 6 bases from V and 1 base from J, leaving 14 bases between. This CDR3 contains 15 residues. Looked up from germline, CDR1 is MNHEY and CDR2 is SVGAGI.

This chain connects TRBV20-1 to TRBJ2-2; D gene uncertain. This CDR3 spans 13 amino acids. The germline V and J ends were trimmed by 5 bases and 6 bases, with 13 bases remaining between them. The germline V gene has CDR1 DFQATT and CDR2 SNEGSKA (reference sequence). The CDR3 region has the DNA TGCAGTGCTTTAACCCCATCTGCCGGGGAGCTGTTTTTT. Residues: CSALTPSAGELFF.

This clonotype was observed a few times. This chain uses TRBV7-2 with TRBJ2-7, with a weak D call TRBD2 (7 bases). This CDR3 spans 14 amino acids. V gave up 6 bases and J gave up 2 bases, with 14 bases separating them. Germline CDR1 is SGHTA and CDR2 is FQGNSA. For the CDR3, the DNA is TGTGCCAGCAGACCAGACGGGGGGCCCTACGAGCAGTACTTC. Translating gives CASRPDGGPYEQYF.

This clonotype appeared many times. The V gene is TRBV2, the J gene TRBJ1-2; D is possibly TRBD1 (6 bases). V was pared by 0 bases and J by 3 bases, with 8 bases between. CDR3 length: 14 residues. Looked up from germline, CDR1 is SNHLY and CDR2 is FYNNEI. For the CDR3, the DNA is TGTGCCAGCAGTGAAGCCAACAGGGACTATGGCTACACCTTC. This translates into CASSEANRDYGYTF.

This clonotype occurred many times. The CDR3 loop is CASFSGQNTGELFF. The DNA of the CDR3 is TGTGCCAGTTTTTCAGGACAGAACACCGGGGAGCTGTTTTTT. This chain links TRBV28 with TRBJ2-2; possibly TRBD1 for D (5 bases). V was clipped by 9 bases and J by 1 base, with 12 bases between them. Germline-derived CDR1 and CDR2 are MDHEN and SYDVKM. The CDR3 has 14 residues.

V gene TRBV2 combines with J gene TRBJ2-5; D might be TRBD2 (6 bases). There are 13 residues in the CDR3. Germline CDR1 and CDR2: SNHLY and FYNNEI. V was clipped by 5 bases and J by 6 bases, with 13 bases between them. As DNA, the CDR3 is TGTGCCAGCAGTTCGGGAGTCGGAAAGACCCAGTACTTC. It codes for CASSSGVGKTQYF.